This is a list of T cell receptor beta chains from one sample in a study of cytomegalovirus exposure and HLA in healthy donors. Method: immunoSEQ multiplex PCR; TCRdb's copy keeps in-frame clones and lacks some. The sample shows around 63,000 clones, 90% to 96% of them seen only once. Sequenced input: PBMCs. Every receptor here comes from a woman younger than 30 in good health and CMV-seronegative. Both conserved end residues are part of each CDR3. Fields, in order: D gene, clone size, J gene, V gene, CDR3 DNA, CDR3 protein. D genes are given only for firm matches. Expanded clones are given a class, and other clones once, few, many or no size at all.

>NA|NA|TRBJ2-1|TRBV7-4
TGTGCCAGCAGCCACCGGGATCCGGAGTTCTTC
CASSHRDPEFF
>TRBD1|NA|TRBJ1-5|TRBV4-1
TGCGCCAGCAGCCAAACCCCGGGACAGGAATATCAGCCCCAGCATTTT
CASSQTPGQEYQPQHF
>NA|NA|TRBJ1-2|TRBV28
TGTGCCAGCACCTCACCCGGGGGGGGGCTCTATGGCTACACCTTC
CASTSPGGGLYGYTF
>TRBD1|NA|TRBJ2-7|TRBV6-1
TGTGCCAGCAGCGAGGGGACAGCAGCCTACGAGCAGTACTTC
CASSEGTAAYEQYF
>TRBD2|NA|TRBJ2-7|TRBV4-1
TGCGCCAGCAGCCAAGCTCGACTAGCGGGAGACCACTACGAGCAGTACTTC
CASSQARLAGDHYEQYF
>NA|few|TRBJ1-2|TRBV20-1
TGCAGTGCTCCCCGACAGGACTACACCTTC
CSAPRQDYTF
>TRBD2|once|TRBJ2-1|TRBV9
TGTGCCAGCAGCACTTCGGGGGGGGCCTACAATGAGCAGTTCTTC
CASSTSGGAYNEQFF
>TRBD1|NA|TRBJ2-7|TRBV6-6
TGTGCCAGCAGTTACACAAGACCGGGACAGGCGTGGGAGCAGTACTTC
CASSYTRPGQAWEQYF
>NA|once|TRBJ2-2|TRBV7-7
TGTGCCAGCAGCTTGGGCCACACCGGGGAGCTGTTTTTT
CASSLGHTGELFF
>NA|once|TRBJ1-2|TRBV2
TGTGCCAGCAGGGCGGACAACCCGAATGGCTACACCTTC
CASRADNPNGYTF
>NA|once|TRBJ2-7|TRBV28
TGTGCCAGCAGTGACAGCTACGAGCAGTACTTC
CASSDSYEQYF
>NA|few|TRBJ2-7|TRBV7-2
TGTGCCAGCAGCCCGACTAGGGGGCCCTACGAGCAGTACTTC
CASSPTRGPYEQYF
>NA|NA|TRBJ2-7|TRBV4-2
TGTGCCAGCAGCCCAGGAGGGTACGAGCAGTACTTC
CASSPGGYEQYF
>NA|NA|TRBJ2-7|TRBV18
TGTGCCAGCTCACCACAGGCGGGGTTGAGCTCCTACGAGCAGTACTTC
CASSPQAGLSSYEQYF
>TRBD1|NA|TRBJ1-1|TRBV7-6
TGTGCCAGCAGCCGCGGGACAGGGATCATGAACACTGAAGCTTTCTTT
CASSRGTGIMNTEAFF
>NA|NA|TRBJ2-2|TRBV7-3
TGTGCCAGCAGCTTAACCCGGACAGCCGGGGAGCTGTTTTTT
CASSLTRTAGELFF
>NA|once|TRBJ2-7|TRBV4-2
TGTGCCAGCAGCCAGGCCCAGGGTTCCTACGAGCAGTACTTC
CASSQAQGSYEQYF
>NA|NA|TRBJ2-1|TRBV4-1
TGCGCCAGCAGCCAAGATTTGGGGGCAGCCTACAATGAGCAGTTCTTC
CASSQDLGAAYNEQFF
>NA|once|TRBJ2-1|TRBV6-5
TGTGCCAGCAGTTACGGGAGCTCCTACAATGAGCAGTTCTTC
CASSYGSSYNEQFF
>TRBD2|NA|TRBJ2-1|TRBV6-1
TGTGCCAGCAGTGCGGGGGGGATAGCCGGGGGGTTCTTC
CASSAGGIAGGFF
>TRBD2|NA|TRBJ2-7|TRBV28
TGTGCCAGCAGTTTGCGGGGGGGCTACGAGCAGTACTTC
CASSLRGGYEQYF
>NA|NA|TRBJ2-7|TRBV6-1
TGTGCCAGCAGTTATGGGGCGAGCTCCTACGAGCAGTACTTC
CASSYGASSYEQYF
>NA|NA|TRBJ1-1|TRBV6-5
TGTGCCAGCAGCCTAACGACGGGCACTGAAGCTTTCTTT
CASSLTTGTEAFF
>NA|NA|TRBJ2-7|TRBV15
TGTGCCACCAGCACCAGGGGCTACGAGCAGTACTTC
CATSTRGYEQYF
>NA|NA|TRBJ1-2|TRBV29-1
TGCAGCGTTCGACCAATACAGGGTGGCTACACCTTC
CSVRPIQGGYTF
>TRBD1|NA|TRBJ2-7|TRBV18
TGTGCCAGCTCACCACAACAGGGGGAAGACGAGCAGTACTTC
CASSPQQGEDEQYF
>NA|NA|TRBJ2-3|TRBV28
TGTGCCAGCAGTGTCCTTATTGAGACAGATACGCAGTATTTT
CASSVLIETDTQYF
>NA|NA|TRBJ2-1|TRBV11-1
TGTGCCAGCAGCTTATCCGAAACCGACACGTGGTACAATGAGCAGTTCTTC
CASSLSETDTWYNEQFF
>TRBD2|NA|TRBJ2-1|TRBV11-3
TGTGCCAGCAGCTTAGCCGGGACTAGCGGGGGCCCACACAACAATGAGCAGTTCTTC
CASSLAGTSGGPHNNEQFF
>TRBD2|NA|TRBJ2-5|TRBV5-1
TGCGCCAGCAGCCGGACTAGCGGACCACAAGAGACCCAGTACTTC
CASSRTSGPQETQYF
>NA|NA|TRBJ2-3|TRBV7-3
TGTGCCAGCGCCGTGGGAGGCACAGATACGCAGTATTTT
CASAVGGTDTQYF
>NA|NA|TRBJ2-7|TRBV19
TGTGCCAGTAGTATGGGGGCAAGGACCTACGAGCAGTACTTC
CASSMGARTYEQYF
>TRBD1|NA|TRBJ1-4|TRBV18
TGTGCCAGCTCACCCCGGGGGACAGTCGGGGAAAAACTGTTTTTT
CASSPRGTVGEKLFF
>NA|NA|TRBJ2-1|TRBV5-4
TGTGCCAGCAGCCCCGGGGTAGCGACTTACAATGAGCAGTTCTTC
CASSPGVATYNEQFF
>TRBD1|NA|TRBJ1-2|TRBV5-4
TGTGCCAGCAGCTCACAGGGGGCGGGGTATGGCTACACCTTC
CASSSQGAGYGYTF
>NA|once|TRBJ2-3|TRBV28
TGTGCCAGCAGTTTAGGCGGGGCTAGCACAGATACGCAGTATTTT
CASSLGGASTDTQYF
>NA|NA|TRBJ1-2|TRBV28
TGTGCCAGCAGCCGAGACGGGAACTATGGCTACACCTTC
CASSRDGNYGYTF
>TRBD1|NA|TRBJ2-7|TRBV27
TGTGCCAGCAGCGACAGGGTCTCCTACGAGCAGTACTTC
CASSDRVSYEQYF
>NA|NA|TRBJ2-7|TRBV9
TGTGCCAGCAGCGTAGGGAACAGGCACTACGAGCAGTACTTC
CASSVGNRHYEQYF
>NA|NA|TRBJ1-4|TRBV4-3
TGCGCCAGCAGCCAAGATGTCGGGGATGAAAAACTGTTTTTT
CASSQDVGDEKLFF
>TRBD1|NA|TRBJ2-2|TRBV7-9
TGTGCCAGCAGCCCCCGAGGGACAGGGGCGAACACCGGGGAGCTGTTTTTT
CASSPRGTGANTGELFF
>NA|once|TRBJ1-2|TRBV7-3
TGTGCCAGCAGCTTAGAGGGCGGCTGGGGCTATGGCTACACCTTC
CASSLEGGWGYGYTF
>NA|NA|TRBJ2-5|TRBV7-2
TGTGCCAGCAGCCCCACCGGGGCCCAGTACTTC
CASSPTGAQYF
>TRBD2|NA|TRBJ2-7|TRBV28
TGTGCCAGCTACCCAGGAGGGGTGGCGGGAGATGTCGAGCAGTACTTC
CASYPGGVAGDVEQYF
>TRBD2|once|TRBJ2-1|TRBV15
TGTGCCACCAGCAGAGACGCCCCGCGGACCCGGGGGGGCCTCAATGAGCAGTTCTTC
CATSRDAPRTRGGLNEQFF
>NA|NA|TRBJ1-2|TRBV30
TGTGCCTGGAGTGTACGAGCGGGACCCACCTTC
CAWSVRAGPTF
>TRBD2|NA|TRBJ2-1|TRBV19
TGTGCCAGTAGTATCGGACTAGGTTTCGTAGGGAGTGAGCAGTTCTTC
CASSIGLGFVGSEQFF
>TRBD1|NA|TRBJ2-2|TRBV7-2
TGTGCCAGCCGGGACAGGGGGCCCGGGGAGCTGTTTTTT
CASRDRGPGELFF
>NA|NA|TRBJ1-1|TRBV5-1
TGCGCCAGCAGCTTGGGAGGGGGGGGGTTGGGGAAAAACACTGAAGCTTTCTTT
CASSLGGGGLGKNTEAFF
>NA|NA|TRBJ2-5|TRBV9
TGTGCCAGCTCGGCGGGCCCGAAAAGTGGGACCCAGTACTTC
CASSAGPKSGTQYF
>NA|NA|TRBJ2-7|TRBV2
TGTGCCAGCAGTGAGCGGGGAGATGGGGGTAAGGAGCAGTACTTC
CASSERGDGGKEQYF
>NA|NA|TRBJ1-1|TRBV14
TGTGCCAGCAGCCAAGGCAGAGGGTGGAACACTGAAGCTTTCTTT
CASSQGRGWNTEAFF
>TRBD2|NA|TRBJ2-2|TRBV11-3
TGTGCCAGCAGCTTATCAGCGGGAGGGGTAGGCGGGGAGCTGTTTTTT
CASSLSAGGVGGELFF
>TRBD1|NA|TRBJ1-2|TRBV28
TGTGCCAGCAGTTTAGGCCCAGGGGGCGGGAACTATGGCTACACCTTC
CASSLGPGGGNYGYTF
>TRBD1|NA|TRBJ2-5|TRBV28
TGTGCCAGCGGGACAGTCCAAGAGACCCAGTACTTC
CASGTVQETQYF
>TRBD1|NA|TRBJ1-1|TRBV9
TGTGCCAGCACGACAGGGCAATCGAACACTGAAGCTTTCTTT
CASTTGQSNTEAFF
>TRBD2|NA|TRBJ2-1|TRBV6-1
TGTGCCAGCAGACTAGCGGGAGCCAGTGGTGAGCAGTTCTTC
CASRLAGASGEQFF
>NA|NA|TRBJ1-1|TRBV2
TGTGCCAGCAGTGAGAGGGCAGGGAACACTGAAGCTTTCTTT
CASSERAGNTEAFF
>NA|NA|TRBJ2-7|TRBV7-6
TGTGCCAGCAGCTTGGGGGCCCGGACAAACTACGAGCAGTACTTC
CASSLGARTNYEQYF